One sample yielded the 5 T cell receptor beta chains listed below, sequenced in a study of cytomegalovirus exposure and HLA in healthy donors. The PCR had 60 Vbeta and 13 Jbeta primers. Here immunoSEQ multiplex PCR was the method, and the copy in TCRdb shows in-frame clones only, minus some. The sample consists of about 99,000 clones, 70% to 80% of them appearing once. The sample comprised PBMCs. The receptors were sampled from a man in his forties in good health and CMV-seronegative.

The chain joins TRBV27 to TRBJ2-2, with 8 bases identical to TRBD1. CDR1 is MNHEY, CDR2 SMNVEV, per germline (reference sequence). Unmatched junction bases numbered 14, after V lost 3 bases and J lost 8 bases. CDR3 length: 17 residues. CDR3 sequence: CASSLAADRGILGELFF. In DNA, the CDR3 is TGTGCCAGCAGTTTGGCGGCCGACAGGGGAATTTTAGGGGAGCTGTTTTTT.

This rearrangement joins TRBV9 to TRBJ1-2, with TRBD1 as a possible D gene (6 bases). The CDR3 loop spans 15 amino acids. V was clipped by 0 bases and J by 1 base, with 10 bases between them. In germline, CDR1 is SGDLS, CDR2 YYNGEE. The CDR3 spells CASSVEGTFNYGYTF. Written as DNA, the CDR3 is TGTGCCAGCAGCGTAGAGGGGACATTTAACTATGGCTACACCTTC.

This clone has just one count. The rearrangement joins TRBV7-6 to TRBJ2-1, with TRBD1 identical over 8 bases. Germline loops: CDR1 SGHVS, CDR2 FNYEAQ. V lost 5 bases and J lost 7; bases outside the gene matches: 10. The CDR3 is made up of 15 amino acids. DNA of the CDR3: TGTGCCAGCAGCCTCGGACAGGGTCTGGGGAATGAGCAGTTCTTC. This encodes CASSLGQGLGNEQFF.

The J gene is TRBJ2-7, the V gene TRBV7-8; 14 bases are shared with TRBD2. V lost 4 bases to trimming and J lost 1 base; unmatched junction nucleotides: 12. Germline lookup yields CDR1 SGHVS and CDR2 FQNEAQ. This CDR3 has 19 amino acids. The CDR3 is CASSSRTSGGNFLSYEQYF. CDR3 nucleotide sequence: TGTGCCAGCAGCTCCAGGACTAGCGGGGGGAACTTTTTATCCTACGAGCAGTACTTC. Using reference TRBV7-8 and TRBJ2-7 for the parts outside the CDR3, the full variable domain is GAGVSQSPRYKVAKRGQDVALRCDPISGHVSLFWYQQALGQGPEFLTYFQNEAQLDKSGLPSDRFFAERPEGSVSTLKIQRTQQEDSAVYLCASSSRTSGGNFLSYEQYFGPGTRLTVT.

In this sample, this clone turned up once. This rearrangement joins TRBV27 to TRBJ1-6; D possibly corresponds to TRBD1 (6 bases). The V gene's germline CDR1 is MNHEY and CDR2 SMNVEV (reference sequence). The V end lost 4 bases, the J end lost 7 bases, and 14 bases lay between the germline ends. This CDR3 is 15 amino acids long. CDR3 sequence reads: CASSSSQGWNSPLHF. In DNA, the CDR3 is TGTGCCAGCAGTTCGTCACAGGGTTGGAATTCACCCCTCCACTTT.